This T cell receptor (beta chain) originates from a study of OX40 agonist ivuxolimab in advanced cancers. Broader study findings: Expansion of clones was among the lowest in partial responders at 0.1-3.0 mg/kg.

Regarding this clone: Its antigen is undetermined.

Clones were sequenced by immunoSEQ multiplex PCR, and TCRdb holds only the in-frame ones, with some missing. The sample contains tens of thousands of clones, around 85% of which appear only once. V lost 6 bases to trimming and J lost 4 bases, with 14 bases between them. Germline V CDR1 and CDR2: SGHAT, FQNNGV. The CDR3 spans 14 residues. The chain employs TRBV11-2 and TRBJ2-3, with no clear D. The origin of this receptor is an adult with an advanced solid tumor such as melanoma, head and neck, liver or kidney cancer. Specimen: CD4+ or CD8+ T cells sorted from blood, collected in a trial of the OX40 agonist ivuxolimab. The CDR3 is CASRYAGRADTQYF. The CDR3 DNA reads TGTGCCAGCAGATATGCAGGTCGTGCAGATACGCAGTATTTT.